This entry lists 6 T cell receptor beta chains sequenced from one sample in a study of T cells after yellow fever vaccination (dated by TCRdb to between 2018 and 2021). Sample treatment or condition, as interpreted from the label and publication: live attenuated yellow fever vaccine strain. Libraries were made using 5' RACE. For sequencing, an Illumina HiSeq 2500 was employed. TCRdb ran its own pipeline on the public reads, namely fastp trimming at Q25 and MiXCR clone calling, and kept in-frame beta chains. Identical CDR3 protein sequences are pooled into one entry, listed with their most common genes and DNA. Within this sample are 510,000 or so distinct CDR3 sequences, with 15% to 20% of them counted one time only. 13% to 15% of the sample belongs to the ten largest clones. The sequenced sample was PBMCs, obtained 15 days after the yellow fever booster vaccination. The receptor source for this set is a man aged 25-45 years who received the YFV17D yellow fever vaccine.

V and J are TRBV6-1 and TRBJ2-3, with a weak D call TRBD2 (6 bases). The V end lost 6 bases, the J end lost 3 bases, and 16 bases lay between the germline ends. The V gene's germline CDR1 is MNHNS and CDR2 SASEGT. The CDR3 consists of 15 residues. CDR3 loop: CASSQGLGRTDTQYF. The CDR3 region has the DNA TGTGCCAGCAGCCAGGGACTCGGTAGGACAGATACGCAGTATTTT.

The genes are TRBV10-3 and TRBJ1-2; 9 bases agree with TRBD1. Trimming cost V 7 bases and J 4 bases; bases outside gene matches: 13. The CDR3 has 16 residues. Germline CDR1 is ENHRY and CDR2 is SYGVKD. In DNA, the CDR3 is TGTGCCATCAATCGAGTCCCGGGACAGGGATTCTATGGCTACACCTTC. Amino acids: CAINRVPGQGFYGYTF.

This rearrangement joins TRBV27 to TRBJ1-5; D unclear. This CDR3 comprises 13 residues. V lost 2 bases and J 5 bases, leaving 7 bases between the germline ends. In germline, CDR1 is MNHEY, CDR2 SMNVEV (reference sequence). The chain's CDR3 is CASSLGYDQPQHF. In nucleotides, the CDR3 is TGTGCCAGCAGTTTAGGTTATGATCAGCCCCAGCATTTT.

This clonotype showed up just a few times. The chain carries TRBV15 and TRBJ2-7, with 12 nucleotides matching TRBD1. Germline V gives CDR1 LNHNV, CDR2 YYDKDF (reference sequence). The CDR3 contains 18 residues. Germline trimming cut 1 base from V and 3 bases from J; bases unmatched to any gene: 10. CDR3 sequence reads: CATSRGPGQGAYRYEQYF. The CDR3 DNA reads as TGTGCCACCAGCAGAGGCCCGGGACAGGGGGCGTATCGCTACGAGCAGTACTTC. The whole variable domain, filled in from reference TRBV15 and TRBJ2-7, reads DAMVIQNPRYQVTQFGKPVTLSCSQTLNHNVMYWYQQKSSQAPKLLFHYYDKDFNNEADTPDNFQSRRPNTSFCFLDIRSPGLGDTAMYLCATSRGPGQGAYRYEQYFGPGTRLTVT.

The chain carries TRBV21-1 and TRBJ2-4. TRBV21-1 is recorded as a pseudogene. The length of the CDR3 is 15 residues. CDR3 in DNA: TGTGCCAGCAGCAAAGACTTTCCGAGGTGTAGCATTCAGTACTTC. It is translated as CASSKDFPRCSIQYF.

The sample holds a few counts of this clonotype. J is TRBJ1-1 and V is TRBV5-1; 10 nucleotides align to TRBD1. V was clipped by 4 bases and J by 3 bases; unmatched bases: 6. Germline CDR1 SGHRS, CDR2 YFSETQ. This CDR3 region has 15 residues. CDR3 bases: TGCGCCAGCAGCCCGGGACAGGGGATTCACACTGAAGCTTTCTTT. Encoded protein: CASSPGQGIHTEAFF. Supplemented by reference TRBV5-1 and TRBJ1-1, the full variable domain reads KAGVTQTPRYLIKTRGQQVTLSCSPISGHRSVSWYQQTPGQGLQFLFEYFSETQRNKGNFPGRFSGRQFSNSRSEMNVSTLELGDSALYLCASSPGQGIHTEAFFGQGTRLTVV.